The rows below give T cell receptor beta chains drawn from one sample of a study of blood T cell repertoires in COVID-19. Assay used: immunoSEQ multiplex PCR; TCRdb lists only in-frame clones, some missing. Altogether 300,000 to 350,000 clones are present, roughly 88% being singletons, with the ten largest covering 2.2%. Sequences were obtained from PBMCs or T cells enriched from blood (not recorded which). The receptor source for this set is a man aged 25 to 40 who had recovered from COVID-19. Both conserved end residues are part of each CDR3. D genes are given only for firm matches. Clone size is stated in some rows and not others, as once, few, many or a class when expanded.

V gene: TRBV15
D gene: .
clone size: .
J gene: TRBJ2-7
CDR3 DNA: TGTGCCACCAGCAGAGATGGAGGGCACGAGCAGTACTTC
CDR3 protein: CATSRDGGHEQYF

V gene: TRBV6-5
D gene: .
clone size: .
J gene: TRBJ1-2
CDR3 DNA: TGTGCCAGCAGTCGACAGGCAGTAGGGAGCTACACCTTC
CDR3 protein: CASSRQAVGSYTF

V gene: TRBV6-1
D gene: .
clone size: .
J gene: TRBJ1-2
CDR3 DNA: TGTGCCAGCAGTGGGACCTGGGCAGGGGCTAACTATGGCTACACCTTC
CDR3 protein: CASSGTWAGANYGYTF

V gene: TRBV7-8
D gene: TRBD2
clone size: .
J gene: TRBJ2-3
CDR3 DNA: TGTGCCAGCAGCCCCGAACTAGCGGGGGGGCCCGGACTCGATACGCAGTATTTT
CDR3 protein: CASSPELAGGPGLDTQYF

V gene: TRBV6-2/TRBV6-3
D gene: TRBD2
clone size: .
J gene: TRBJ2-3
CDR3 DNA: TGTGCCAGCAGTATTATAGGCGGGGGGGCGGATACGCAGTATTTT
CDR3 protein: CASSIIGGGADTQYF

V gene: TRBV30
D gene: TRBD1
clone size: .
J gene: TRBJ1-6
CDR3 DNA: TGTGCCTGGGGACAGGGAACCGGACCCCTCCACTTT
CDR3 protein: CAWGQGTGPLHF

V gene: TRBV5-4
D gene: TRBD2
clone size: .
J gene: TRBJ2-5
CDR3 DNA: TGTGCCAGCAGCCCCACAGCGGGGGGGACCCAAAAGACCCAGTACTTC
CDR3 protein: CASSPTAGGTQKTQYF

V gene: TRBV7-9
D gene: TRBD1
clone size: .
J gene: TRBJ2-7
CDR3 DNA: TGTGCCAGCAGCTTAGCGGGACAGGGAACCTACGAGCAGTACTTC
CDR3 protein: CASSLAGQGTYEQYF

V gene: TRBV5-1
D gene: .
clone size: .
J gene: TRBJ2-2
CDR3 DNA: TGCGCTACAGCACTCTCGGCCAGGCCCAACACCGGGGAGCTGTTTTTT
CDR3 protein: CATALSARPNTGELFF

V gene: TRBV9
D gene: TRBD2
clone size: .
J gene: TRBJ2-2
CDR3 DNA: TGTGCCAGCAGCCCGCTAGCGGGGGGGAACACCGGGGAGCTGTTTTTT
CDR3 protein: CASSPLAGGNTGELFF

V gene: TRBV4-1
D gene: TRBD1
clone size: .
J gene: TRBJ1-2
CDR3 DNA: TGCGCCAGCAGCCAAGAGGACAGGGGATATGGCTACACCTTC
CDR3 protein: CASSQEDRGYGYTF

V gene: TRBV5-1
D gene: .
clone size: .
J gene: TRBJ1-4
CDR3 DNA: TGCGCCAGCAGCTTGGGTCTTGCAACTAATGAAAAACTGTTTTTT
CDR3 protein: CASSLGLATNEKLFF

V gene: TRBV18
D gene: .
clone size: .
J gene: TRBJ1-1
CDR3 DNA: TGTGCCAGCTCACCGGAGATAGAGGCGGAAGCTTTCTTT
CDR3 protein: CASSPEIEAEAFF

V gene: TRBV5-1
D gene: .
clone size: .
J gene: TRBJ1-2
CDR3 DNA: TGCGCCAGCAGCTTGGCCCCACCAGGGTCTGGCTACACCTTC
CDR3 protein: CASSLAPPGSGYTF

V gene: TRBV4-1
D gene: .
clone size: .
J gene: TRBJ2-2
CDR3 DNA: TGCGCCAGCAGCCAAGAGGTGGGGGGGCAGCTCGGGGAGCTGTTTTTT
CDR3 protein: CASSQEVGGQLGELFF

V gene: TRBV10-3
D gene: TRBD1
clone size: .
J gene: TRBJ1-6
CDR3 DNA: TGTGCCATCAGTGTAGGGACAGTCGAAAATTCACCCCTCCACTTT
CDR3 protein: CAISVGTVENSPLHF

V gene: TRBV5-1
D gene: TRBD1
clone size: .
J gene: TRBJ2-3
CDR3 DNA: TGCGCCAGCAGCTTGCGGGGGACAGGGGTAGGAGATACGCAGTATTTT
CDR3 protein: CASSLRGTGVGDTQYF

V gene: TRBV6-2/TRBV6-3
D gene: TRBD2
clone size: .
J gene: TRBJ2-3
CDR3 DNA: TGTGCCAGCAGCAAGTCTAGCGGGGGGCGAGTGGATACGCAGTATTTT
CDR3 protein: CASSKSSGGRVDTQYF

V gene: TRBV6-5
D gene: TRBD2
clone size: .
J gene: TRBJ2-3
CDR3 DNA: TGTGCCAGCAGTAACGGGGGGGCCGGAGATACGCAGTATTTT
CDR3 protein: CASSNGGAGDTQYF

V gene: TRBV18
D gene: TRBD1
clone size: few
J gene: TRBJ1-4
CDR3 DNA: TGTGCCAGCTCACCACGTCAAGGGACAGGGAATGAAAAACTGTTTTTT
CDR3 protein: CASSPRQGTGNEKLFF

V gene: TRBV10-3
D gene: .
clone size: .
J gene: TRBJ1-2
CDR3 DNA: TGTGCCATCAGTGGGTCAGCCTCTAACTATGGCTACACCTTC
CDR3 protein: CAISGSASNYGYTF

V gene: TRBV18
D gene: .
clone size: .
J gene: TRBJ1-2
CDR3 DNA: TGTGCCAGCTCACCACGCGCGGAACGTAACTATGGCTACACCTTC
CDR3 protein: CASSPRAERNYGYTF

V gene: TRBV12-5
D gene: .
clone size: .
J gene: TRBJ2-7
CDR3 DNA: TGTGCTAGTGGTCAGCAGCAGGGGTCCGAGCAGTACTTC
CDR3 protein: CASGQQQGSEQYF

V gene: TRBV5-1
D gene: .
clone size: .
J gene: TRBJ2-5
CDR3 DNA: TGCGCCAGCAGCTTGGGAGAGTCTCGGGAGACCCAGTACTTC
CDR3 protein: CASSLGESRETQYF

V gene: TRBV7-9
D gene: .
clone size: .
J gene: TRBJ1-1
CDR3 DNA: TGTGCCAGCGACAAGAACACTGAAGCTTTCTTT
CDR3 protein: CASDKNTEAFF

V gene: TRBV7-6
D gene: TRBD2
clone size: few
J gene: TRBJ2-7
CDR3 DNA: TGTGCCAGCAGCCTCGGACTAGCGGGGGGGGCCCAGGGCGAGCAGTACTTC
CDR3 protein: CASSLGLAGGAQGEQYF